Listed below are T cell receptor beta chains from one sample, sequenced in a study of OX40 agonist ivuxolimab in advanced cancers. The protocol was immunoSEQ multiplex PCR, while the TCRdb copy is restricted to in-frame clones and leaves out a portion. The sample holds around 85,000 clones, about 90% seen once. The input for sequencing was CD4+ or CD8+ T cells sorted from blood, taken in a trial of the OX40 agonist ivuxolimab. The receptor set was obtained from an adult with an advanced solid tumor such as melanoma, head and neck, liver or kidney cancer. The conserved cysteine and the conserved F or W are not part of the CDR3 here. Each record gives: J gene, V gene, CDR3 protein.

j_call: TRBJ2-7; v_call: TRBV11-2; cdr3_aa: ASSLSGGPYEQY
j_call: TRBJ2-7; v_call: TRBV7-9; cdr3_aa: ASSGLGTASYEQY
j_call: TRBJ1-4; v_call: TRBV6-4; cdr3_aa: ASSRQGAVEKLF
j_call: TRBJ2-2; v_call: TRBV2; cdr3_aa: ASSTRTSGRGELF
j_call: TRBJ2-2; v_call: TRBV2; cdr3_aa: ASRPNRDTGELF
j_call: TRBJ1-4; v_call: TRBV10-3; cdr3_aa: ATRQGSNEKLF
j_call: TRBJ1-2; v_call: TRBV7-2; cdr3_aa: ASSPTGGHTSRGYT
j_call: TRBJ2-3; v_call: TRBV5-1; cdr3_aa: ASRLLAGGTDTQY
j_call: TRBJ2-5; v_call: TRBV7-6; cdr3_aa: ASSLAPTGSQETQY
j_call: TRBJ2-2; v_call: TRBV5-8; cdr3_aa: ASSLAVAGVSGELF
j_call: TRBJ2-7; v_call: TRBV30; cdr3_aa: AWTPRDSYEQY
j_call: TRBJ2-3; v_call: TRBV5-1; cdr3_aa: ASRPQGYSTDTQY
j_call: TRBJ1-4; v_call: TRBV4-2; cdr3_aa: ASSQDTLSTNEKLF
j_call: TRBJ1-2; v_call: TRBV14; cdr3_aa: ASSQVAGENYGYT
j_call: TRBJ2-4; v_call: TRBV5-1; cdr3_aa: ASSLSTGNIQY
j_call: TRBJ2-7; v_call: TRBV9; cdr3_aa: ASSRTTTSFHEQY
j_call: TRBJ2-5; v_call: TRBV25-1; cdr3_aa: ASSGRRTGAGETQY
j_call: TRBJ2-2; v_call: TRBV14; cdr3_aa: ASSLSGQSGELF
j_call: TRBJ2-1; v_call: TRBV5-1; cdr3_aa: ASSLGLASNEQF
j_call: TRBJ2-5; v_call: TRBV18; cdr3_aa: ASSPQNQETQY